This T cell receptor beta chain was retrieved from a study of T cell responses to AZD1222 COVID-19 vaccine. Findings of the study overall: Donors in the cohort were predominantly white British and more often female, and clonal diversity was possibly underestimated. Repertoire sampling occurred only after the peak T cell response. Just 5 to 7 AZD1222 recipients were seropositive at baseline.

CDR3 size: 16 residues. Germline assignment: CDR1 SGHTA and CDR2 FQGTGA. V dropped 6 bases and J dropped 0 bases, with 12 bases sitting between them. As regards this clone: Its target is unknown.

The data were produced by immunoSEQ multiplex PCR, yet TCRdb's version contains in-frame clones alone and is incomplete. The sample consists of 110,000 to 150,000 clones, 85% to 95% of them appearing once. This TCR derives from an adult who had recovered from COVID-19. This rearrangement joins TRBV7-3 to TRBJ2-6, with TRBD1 as a possible D gene (6 bases). The sequencing used peripheral blood, collected after recovery from COVID-19. The CDR3 loop is CASSGSGVSGANVLTF. CDR3 bases: TGTGCCAGCAGTGGATCAGGGGTCTCTGGGGCCAACGTCCTGACTTTC.